The 4 T cell receptor beta chains below all came from one sample that was sequenced in a study of blood T cell repertoires in COVID-19 (dated by TCRdb to the early 2020s). The method was the immunoSEQ multiplex PCR assay. TCRdb obtained this table from immuneACCESS and retained in-frame rearrangements with V and J assigned. These tables miss some clones; where compared with another copy, unresolved V genes account for less than half of the shortfall, and the remainder is unexplained. The table for this sample lists 130,000 to 150,000 clones; 84% of them were counted only once. 4.8% of the sample is held by the ten biggest clonotypes. The sequenced sample was peripheral blood. The receptors were sampled from a human donor in a cohort sampled during active COVID-19.

The chain recombines TRBV11-3 with TRBJ2-3; 8 nucleotides match TRBD2. The V gene end was trimmed by 1 base and the J gene end by 6 bases; junction bases not matched to a gene: 12. The germline V gene has CDR1 SGHNT and CDR2 YENEEA. The CDR3 sequence is 17 residues long. The CDR3 DNA reads as TGTGCCAGCAGCTTAGGTCGGGGCGGGAGGTGGGCGGATACGCAGTATTTT. Its translation is CASSLGRGGRWADTQYF.

The chain combines TRBV28 with TRBJ2-5; no clear D gene. Germline CDR1 reads MDHEN; CDR2 reads SYDVKM. Deletions cut 2 bases from V and 2 bases from J, with 12 bases between. There are 15 residues in the CDR3. CDR3 amino acids: CASSLVASRQETQYF. CDR3 nucleotides: TGTGCCAGCAGTTTAGTGGCTAGTAGGCAAGAGACCCAGTACTTC.

The chain combines TRBV6-1 with TRBJ2-7, with D maybe TRBD1 (6 bases). V lost 0 bases and J 6 bases, leaving 9 bases between the germline ends. The CDR3 spans 13 residues. The germline gives CDR1 MNHNS, CDR2 SASEGT. CDR3 nucleotide sequence: TGTGCCAGCAGTGAAGCGGGGGCTGGCGAGCAGTACGTC. This sequence encodes CASSEAGAGEQYV.

This chain connects TRBV2 to TRBJ1-4; TRBD1 agrees at 8 bases. Germline trimming cut 6 bases from V and 6 bases from J; bases unmatched to any gene: 12. Germline V gene data show CDR1 as SNHLY and CDR2 as FYNNEI. This CDR3 has 16 residues. The DNA for the CDR3 is TGTGCCAGCAGCTCAGGGGGCGGCGTGTTCGATGAAAAACTGTTTTTT. Its translation: CASSSGGGVFDEKLFF.